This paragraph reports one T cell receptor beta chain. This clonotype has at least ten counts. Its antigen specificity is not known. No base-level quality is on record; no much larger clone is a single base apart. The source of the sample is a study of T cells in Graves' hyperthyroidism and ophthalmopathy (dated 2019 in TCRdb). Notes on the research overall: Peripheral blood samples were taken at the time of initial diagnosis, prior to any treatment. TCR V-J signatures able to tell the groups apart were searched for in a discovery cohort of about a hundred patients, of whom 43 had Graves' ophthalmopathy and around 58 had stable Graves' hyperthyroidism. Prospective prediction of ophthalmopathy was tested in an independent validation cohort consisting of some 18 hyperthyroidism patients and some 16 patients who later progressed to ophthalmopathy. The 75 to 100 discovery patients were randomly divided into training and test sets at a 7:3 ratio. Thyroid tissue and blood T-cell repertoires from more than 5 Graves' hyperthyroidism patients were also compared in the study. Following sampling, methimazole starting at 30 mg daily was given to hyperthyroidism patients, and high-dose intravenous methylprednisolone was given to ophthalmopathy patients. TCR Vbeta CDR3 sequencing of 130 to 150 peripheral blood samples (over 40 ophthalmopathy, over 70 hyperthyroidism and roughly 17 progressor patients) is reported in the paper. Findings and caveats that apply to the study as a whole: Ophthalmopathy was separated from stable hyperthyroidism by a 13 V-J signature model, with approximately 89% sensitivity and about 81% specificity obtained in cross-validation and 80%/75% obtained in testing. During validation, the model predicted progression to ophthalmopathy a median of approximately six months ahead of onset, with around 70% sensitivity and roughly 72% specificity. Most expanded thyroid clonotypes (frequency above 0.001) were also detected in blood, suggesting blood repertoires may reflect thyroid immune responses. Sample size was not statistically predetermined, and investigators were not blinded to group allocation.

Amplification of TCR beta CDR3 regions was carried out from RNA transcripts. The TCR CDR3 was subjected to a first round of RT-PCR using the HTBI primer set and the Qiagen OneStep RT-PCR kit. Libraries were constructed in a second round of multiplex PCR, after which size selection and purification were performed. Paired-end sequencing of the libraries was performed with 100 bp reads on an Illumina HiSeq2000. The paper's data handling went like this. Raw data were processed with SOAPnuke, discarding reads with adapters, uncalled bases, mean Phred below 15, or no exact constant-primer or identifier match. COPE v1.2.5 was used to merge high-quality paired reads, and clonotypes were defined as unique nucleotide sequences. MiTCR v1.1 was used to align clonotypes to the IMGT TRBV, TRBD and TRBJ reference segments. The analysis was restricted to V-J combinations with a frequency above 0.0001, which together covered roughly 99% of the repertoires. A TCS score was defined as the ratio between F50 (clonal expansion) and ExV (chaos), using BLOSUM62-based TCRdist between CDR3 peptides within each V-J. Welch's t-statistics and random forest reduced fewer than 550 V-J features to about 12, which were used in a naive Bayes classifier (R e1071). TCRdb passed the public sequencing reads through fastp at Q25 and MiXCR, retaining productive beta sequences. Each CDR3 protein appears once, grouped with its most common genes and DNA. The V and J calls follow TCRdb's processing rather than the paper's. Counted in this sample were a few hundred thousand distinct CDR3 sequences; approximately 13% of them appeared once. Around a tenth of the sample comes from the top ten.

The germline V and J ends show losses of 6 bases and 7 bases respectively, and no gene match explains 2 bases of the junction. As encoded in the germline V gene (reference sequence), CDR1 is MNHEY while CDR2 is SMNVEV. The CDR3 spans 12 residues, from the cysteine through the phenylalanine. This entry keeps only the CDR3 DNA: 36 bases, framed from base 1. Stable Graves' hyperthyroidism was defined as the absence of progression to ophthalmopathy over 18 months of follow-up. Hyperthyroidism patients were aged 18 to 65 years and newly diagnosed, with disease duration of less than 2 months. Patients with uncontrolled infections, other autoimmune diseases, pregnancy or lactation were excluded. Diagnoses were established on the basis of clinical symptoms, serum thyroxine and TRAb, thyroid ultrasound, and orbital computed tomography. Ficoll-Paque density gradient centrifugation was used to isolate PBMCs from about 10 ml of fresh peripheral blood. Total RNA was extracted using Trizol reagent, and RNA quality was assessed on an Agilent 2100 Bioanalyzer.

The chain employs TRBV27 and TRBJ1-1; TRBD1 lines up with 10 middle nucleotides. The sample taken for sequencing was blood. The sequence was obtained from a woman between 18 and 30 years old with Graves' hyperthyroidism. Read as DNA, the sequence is TGTGCCAGCAGGACAGGGGGCGTTGAAGCTTTCTTT. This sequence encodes CASRTGGVEAFF.